Listed here are 30 T cell receptor beta chains from one sample, sequenced in a study of blood T cells in healthy people across ages. Together with a sample-barcoded 5' primer, a J-beta primer mix was included in a second PCR lasting about 7 to 11 cycles. TCRdb analysed the 5' RACE reads with MiXCR anew, one entry per CDR3 protein. The profile shows about 1.8 million distinct CDR3 sequences, around half of them singletons. Material: blood. The receptors originated from a woman in her thirties or forties in good health.

J is TRBJ2-1 and V is TRBV20-1; TRBD1 matches 10 bases. The V segment lost 5 bases and the J segment 0 bases; nucleotides outside the gene matches: 10. The germline V gene has CDR1 DFQATT and CDR2 SNEGSKA (reference sequence). The CDR3 is made up of 17 amino acids. The CDR3 sequence: CSAHLGQGIFSYNEQFF. The CDR3 DNA is TGCAGTGCTCATTTGGGACAGGGGATTTTCTCCTACAATGAGCAGTTCTTC.

The chain couples TRBV20-1 to TRBJ2-7, with TRBD1 identical over 8 bases. The germline V gene has CDR1 DFQATT and CDR2 SNEGSKA (reference sequence). With 5 bases clipped from V and 2 bases from J, the junction kept 8 bases outside the gene matches. This CDR3 is built from 14 residues. The CDR3 DNA follows: TGCAGTGCTCAAAGGACAGGGTACACCTACGAGCAGTACTTC. Residues: CSAQRTGYTYEQYF.

The rearrangement uses TRBV13 and TRBJ2-5; TRBD2 matches 8 bases. The length of the CDR3 is 13 residues. Trimming removed 5 bases from V and 6 bases from J; junction bases left unmatched: 5. CDR1 and CDR2 (germline): PRHDT, FYEKMQ (reference sequence). The CDR3 bases are TGTGCCAGCAGCGCTGGACTAGCAAAGACCCAGTACTTC. This encodes CASSAGLAKTQYF. Full variable domain (remainder filled in from reference TRBV13 and TRBJ2-5): AAGVIQSPRHLIKEKRETATLKCYPIPRHDTVYWYQQGPGQDPQFLISFYEKMQSDKGSIPDRFSAQQFSDYHSELNMSSLELGDSALYFCASSAGLAKTQYFGPGTRLLVL.

The V gene is TRBV13, the J gene TRBJ2-1; D call uncertain. Trimming shortened V by 1 base and J by 2 bases, and 12 bases separated the two germline ends. The CDR3 length is 16 residues. Germline lookup yields CDR1 PRHDT and CDR2 FYEKMQ (reference sequence). CDR3 residues: CASSLERYQAYNEQFF. The CDR3 nucleotides are TGTGCCAGCAGCTTAGAACGGTACCAAGCCTACAATGAGCAGTTCTTC.

J is TRBJ2-3 and V is TRBV20-1, with 15 bases that match TRBD2. The J segment lost 4 bases and the V segment lost 6 bases, leaving 8 bases of the junction unmatched. CDR3 length equals 16 residues. Germline-derived CDR1 and CDR2 are DFQATT and SNEGSKA (reference sequence). The CDR3 sequence: CSAGWWTSGGADTQYF. In nucleotides, the CDR3 is TGCAGTGCGGGATGGTGGACTAGCGGGGGGGCAGATACGCAGTATTTT.

This clonotype was picked up one time. The rearrangement uses TRBV7-2 and TRBJ2-5; D is possibly TRBD2 (6 bases). V lost 5 bases and J 2 bases, leaving 12 bases between the germline ends. This CDR3 has 14 residues. CDR1 is SGHTA and CDR2 is FQGNSA in the germline V gene. The CDR3 sequence: CASSPKTRQETQYF. The CDR3 DNA sequence: TGTGCCAGCAGCCCCAAGACTAGGCAAGAGACCCAGTACTTC.

The V gene is TRBV9, the J gene TRBJ2-5, with D perhaps TRBD1 or TRBD2 (6 bases each). Germline V lookup: CDR1 SGDLS, CDR2 YYNGEE. The CDR3 extends over 16 amino acids. The V gene lost 4 bases and the J gene lost 5 bases, with 21 bases spanning the gap. CDR3 sequence: CASSPHTGLGLETQYF. The CDR3 nucleotides are TGTGCCAGCAGCCCCCACACAGGGTTGGGACTTGAGACCCAGTACTTC. Full variable domain (rest looked up from reference TRBV9 and TRBJ2-5): DSGVTQTPKHLITATGQRVTLRCSPRSGDLSVYWYQQSLDQGLQFLIQYYNGEERAKGNILERFSAQQFPDLHSELNLSSLELGDSALYFCASSPHTGLGLETQYFGPGTRLLVL.

The chain links TRBV20-1 to TRBJ1-2; 7 positions match TRBD1. V shed 0 bases, J shed 4 bases, and the junction held 5 bases outside the gene matches. CDR1 and CDR2 from the germline V gene are DFQATT and SNEGSKA (reference sequence). The CDR3 spans 14 residues. CDR3 sequence (DNA): TGCAGTGCTAGAGATAGCAGGGGGGCCTATGGCTACACCTTC. This codes for CSARDSRGAYGYTF.

The chain carries TRBV27 and TRBJ2-5; D remains unclear. Per the germline V gene, CDR1 is MNHEY and CDR2 is SMNVEV (reference sequence). Trimming removed 8 bases at V and 5 bases at J, with 18 bases between. The CDR3 runs 14 residues. CDR3 DNA: TGTGCCAGCTCATCCGGGCCCGAATCGGAGACCCAGTACTTC. It specifies CASSSGPESETQYF.

The gene calls are TRBV5-6 and TRBJ2-1; TRBD2 aligns across 7 bases. The CDR3 totals 17 residues. Germline V gives CDR1 SGHDT, CDR2 YYEEEE. V lost 4 bases, J lost 6 bases, and 16 bases stayed unmatched. In DNA, the CDR3 is TGTGCCAGCAGCAGCTCCACCGGGACTAACAACTTCAATGAGCAGTTCTTC. Protein product: CASSSSTGTNNFNEQFF.

The rearrangement links TRBV5-1 to TRBJ1-1; 7 bases are a match to TRBD1. The CDR3 has 15 residues. Germline assignment: CDR1 SGHRS and CDR2 YFSETQ. With 0 bases clipped from V and 1 base from J, the junction kept 3 bases outside the gene matches. DNA for the CDR3: TGCGCCAGCAGCTTGGGGGACAGCTCGAACACTGAAGCTTTCTTT. The encoded protein is CASSLGDSSNTEAFF.

V usage is TRBV28 and J usage is TRBJ2-3; D remains unclear. Germline CDR1 and CDR2: MDHEN and SYDVKM. V lost 6 bases and J 1 base, leaving 17 bases between the germline ends. This CDR3 is 16 amino acids long. The DNA of the CDR3 is TGTGCCAGCAGGCCCTTCCGAGCATGGGGCACAGATACGCAGTATTTT. Encoded protein: CASRPFRAWGTDTQYF.

V usage is TRBV5-1 and J usage is TRBJ2-5; the D gene is possibly TRBD2 (6 bases). Germline V gives CDR1 SGHRS, CDR2 YFSETQ. This CDR3 is 14 amino acids long. V was pared by 2 bases and J by 4 bases, with 12 bases between. In DNA form, the CDR3 reads TGCGCCAGCAGCTTTGGTGCGGGGATAGAGACCCAGTACTTC. It yields the protein CASSFGAGIETQYF.

This clonotype was recorded a few times. The rearrangement joins TRBV11-1 to TRBJ2-5, with D possibly matching TRBD1 (5 bases). CDR3 length equals 15 residues. The germline V gene has CDR1 SGHAT and CDR2 FQDESV (reference sequence). The V end lost 3 bases, the J end lost 3 bases, and 14 bases lay between the germline ends. The CDR3 is CASSFVADSKETQYF. The CDR3 DNA follows: TGTGCCAGCAGCTTTGTTGCAGACAGCAAAGAGACCCAGTACTTC. Full variable domain (outside the CDR3, taken from reference TRBV11-1 and TRBJ2-5): EAEVAQSPRYKITEKSQAVAFWCDPISGHATLYWYRQILGQGPELLVQFQDESVVDDSQLPKDRFSAERLKGVDSTLKIQPAELGDSAMYLCASSFVADSKETQYFGPGTRLLVL.

This clonotype was picked up a small number of times. CDR3 residues: CASSRTHASSYEQYF. The CDR3 DNA is TGTGCCAGCAGCCGGACACACGCGAGCTCCTACGAGCAGTACTTC. The V gene is TRBV28, the J gene TRBJ2-7; D is perhaps TRBD1 (5 bases). Trimming stripped 6 bases from V and 0 bases from J, with 15 bases between. The germline V gene encodes CDR1 MDHEN and CDR2 SYDVKM. This CDR3 contains 15 residues.

A few counts support this clonotype. The gene calls are TRBV20-1 and TRBJ2-4; 7 bases are shared with TRBD2. The J call is doubtful: the DNA matches TRBJ2-7 better. The germline V gene has CDR1 DFQATT and CDR2 SNEGSKA (reference sequence). This CDR3 is built from 13 residues. CDR3 sequence reads: CSASSDGGCEQYF. CDR3 bases: TGCAGTGCTAGTTCCGACGGGGGGTGCGAGCAGTACTTC.

A few counts support this clonotype. The gene calls are TRBV29-1 and TRBJ1-2; D call uncertain. Germline V gene data show CDR1 as SQVTM and CDR2 as ANQGSEA. The V and J ends lost 1 base and 0 bases respectively, with 18 bases between them. This CDR3 comprises 17 residues. CDR3 sequence: CSVEVRQPRDANYGYTF. CDR3 coding DNA: TGCAGCGTTGAAGTCCGGCAGCCCAGAGACGCTAACTATGGCTACACCTTC.

V is TRBV7-9 and J is TRBJ2-4, with D possibly TRBD1 on 6 matching bases. Looked up from germline, CDR1 is SEHNR and CDR2 is FQNEAQ (reference sequence). There are 12 residues in the CDR3. Trimming took 5 bases from V and 9 from J, leaving 11 bases between them. The CDR3 protein is CASSLRGGIQYF. For the CDR3, the DNA is TGTGCCAGCAGCCTCAGGGGTGGCATTCAGTACTTC.

The genes are TRBV3-1 and TRBJ2-4; 8 positions match TRBD1. The end of the DNA aligns better with TRBJ2-7, so the J call may be wrong. The CDR3 has 14 amino acids. Germline-derived CDR1 and CDR2 are LGHDT and YNNKEL (reference sequence). DNA for the CDR3: TGTGCCAGCAGCCAGGGACAGGCGTTCTACGAGCAGTACTTC. Amino acids: CASSQGQAFYEQYF.

With respect to this clonotype: Its ends do not fully match the called genes, so a read error is possible. The chain links TRBV12-3 or TRBV12-4 to TRBJ2-3; D ambiguous. The CDR3 covers 14 residues. The CDR3 DNA follows: TGTGCCAGCGGTTTAGGCTGGGGCACAGATACGCAGTATTTT. This sequence encodes CASGLGWGTDTQYF.

This clonotype has a handful of counts. The chain carries TRBV29-1 and TRBJ2-5; TRBD2 is a possible D gene (5 bases). Trimming took 4 bases from V and 6 from J, leaving 12 bases between them. Per the germline V gene, CDR1 is SQVTM and CDR2 is ANQGSEA. CDR3 length: 12 amino acids. The CDR3 DNA is TGCAGCGTTGGGGAACGGGGTCAGACCCAGTACTTC. It is translated as CSVGERGQTQYF. Full variable domain (remainder filled in from reference TRBV29-1 and TRBJ2-5): SAVISQKPSRDICQRGTSLTIQCQVDSQVTMMFWYRQQPGQSLTLIATANQGSEATYESGFVIDKFPISRPNLTFSTLTVSNMSPEDSSIYLCSVGERGQTQYFGPGTRLLVL.

The chain has TRBV6-1 and TRBJ1-2; the D is unclear. The V gene lost 4 bases and the J gene lost 2 bases, with 11 bases spanning the gap. Germline-derived CDR1 and CDR2 are MNHNS and SASEGT. This CDR3 comprises 14 residues. CDR3 sequence (DNA): TGTGCCAGCAGTGGACTAGGGCTGAACTATGGCTACACCTTC. As protein: CASSGLGLNYGYTF.

This clonotype appeared a few times. The rearrangement uses TRBV6-2 or TRBV6-3 and TRBJ2-1; tentatively, D is TRBD2 (6 bases). V was pared by 2 bases and J by 9 bases, with 17 bases between. This CDR3 contains 15 residues. Germline-derived CDR1 and CDR2 are MNHEY and SVGEGT. Here the CDR3 DNA reads TGTGCCAGCAGTTACCAGTCTCTGCGGGGTAGTGAGCAGTTCTTC. Its protein is CASSYQSLRGSEQFF.

This clonotype was detected only once. The chain carries TRBV4-3 and TRBJ1-1, with TRBD1 matching over 9 bases. The junction had 8 bases not matched to a gene; V was cut back by 3 bases and J by 0 bases. The germline V gene encodes CDR1 LGHNA and CDR2 YSLEER. This CDR3 comprises 17 residues. CDR3 sequence: CASSQGGTGIMNTEAFF. DNA for the CDR3: TGCGCCAGCAGCCAGGGAGGGACAGGGATTATGAACACTGAAGCTTTCTTT.

The V gene is TRBV27, the J gene TRBJ2-5, with 7 bases fitting TRBD1. The CDR3 is 16 residues long. CDR1 is MNHEY and CDR2 is SMNVEV in the germline V gene (reference sequence). The V gene end was trimmed by 5 bases and the J gene end by 1 base; junction bases not matched to a gene: 10. CDR3: CASSESWDSTQETQYF. The CDR3 DNA reads as TGTGCCAGCAGTGAGTCTTGGGACAGCACCCAAGAGACCCAGTACTTC.

The chain uses TRBV6-2 or TRBV6-3 and TRBJ2-2; 7 bases fit TRBD1. Germline V gene sequence: CDR1 MNHEY, CDR2 SVGEGT. There are 15 residues in the CDR3. Trimming cost V 6 bases and J 6 bases; bases outside gene matches: 10. The CDR3: CASSLDRVGPGELFF. The CDR3 region has the DNA TGTGCCAGCAGCCTCGACAGGGTTGGACCCGGGGAGCTGTTTTTT.

The sample holds many counts of this clonotype. This chain joins TRBV7-2 and TRBJ2-7, with 9 positions matching TRBD1. Germline values: CDR1 SGHTA, CDR2 FQGNSA. V lost 4 bases, J lost 0 bases, and 4 bases stayed unmatched. The CDR3 runs 15 residues. The CDR3 region has the DNA TGTGCCAGCAGCTCCCGGGACAGGGCCTCCTACGAGCAGTACTTC. It encodes CASSSRDRASYEQYF.

This clonotype was counted only a few times. V is TRBV10-3 and J is TRBJ1-2; a weak D match, TRBD1 (6 bases). V lost 0 bases and J lost 6, with 11 bases in between. Germline V lookup: CDR1 ENHRY, CDR2 SYGVKD. The CDR3 length is 14 residues. The CDR3 protein is CAISESYRTDGYTF. In nucleotides, the CDR3 is TGTGCCATCAGTGAGTCATATCGGACAGATGGCTACACCTTC.

The V call is TRBV2, the J call TRBJ2-5, with D hard to call. The V and J ends lost 8 bases and 1 base respectively, with 8 bases between them. CDR1 SNHLY and CDR2 FYNNEI come from the germline V gene. CDR3 length: 12 residues. For the CDR3, the DNA is TGTGCCAGCGATGAACCCCAAGAGACCCAGTACTTC. Its protein product is CASDEPQETQYF.

Comment on this clonotype: One end of the junction fails to match germline, which may point to a read error. The chain links TRBV10-3 to TRBJ2-1, with TRBD2 matching 12 bases. Germline lookup yields CDR1 ENHRY and CDR2 SYGVKD. The CDR3 loop spans 18 amino acids. CDR3 sequence reads: CVISNLLAGGPNYNEQFF. The CDR3 DNA sequence: TGTGTCATCAGCAATTTACTAGCGGGGGGACCGAATTACAATGAGCAGTTCTTC.